The present T cell receptor beta chain was sequenced within a study of cytomegalovirus exposure and HLA in healthy donors. Researchers ran the PCR with 60 Vbeta and 13 Jbeta primers. TCRdb's table, derived via immunoSEQ multiplex PCR, lists solely in-frame clones and lacks some. The sample shows roughly 82,000 clones, roughly 72% of them seen only once. This CDR3 is 14 amino acids long. The V and J ends lost 5 bases and 8 bases respectively, with 18 bases between them. Germline CDR1 and CDR2: MNHEY and SVGAGI. Sequencing was done on a sample of PBMCs. The receptor was derived from a woman aged 40-49 years in good health and CMV-seropositive. The gene calls are TRBV6-5 and TRBJ1-1; D perhaps matches TRBD1 (6 bases). CDR3 amino acids: CASSVARDKQEAFF. The CDR3, as DNA: TGTGCCAGCAGTGTAGCCCGGGACAAGCAGGAAGCTTTCTTT.